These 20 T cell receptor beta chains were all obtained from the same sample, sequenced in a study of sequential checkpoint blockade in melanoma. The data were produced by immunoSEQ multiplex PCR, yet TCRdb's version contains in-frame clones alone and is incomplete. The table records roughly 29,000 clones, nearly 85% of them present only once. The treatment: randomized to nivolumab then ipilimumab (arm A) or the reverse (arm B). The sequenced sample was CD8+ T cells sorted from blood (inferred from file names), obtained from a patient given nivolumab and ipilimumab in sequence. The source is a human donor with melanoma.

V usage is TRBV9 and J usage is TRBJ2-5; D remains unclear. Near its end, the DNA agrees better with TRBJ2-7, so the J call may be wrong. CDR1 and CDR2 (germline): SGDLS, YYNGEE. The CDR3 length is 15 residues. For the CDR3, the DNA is TGTGCCAGCAGCGCAGACACCTCTCCGGTTTACGAGCAGTACTTC. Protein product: CASSADTSPVYEQYF.

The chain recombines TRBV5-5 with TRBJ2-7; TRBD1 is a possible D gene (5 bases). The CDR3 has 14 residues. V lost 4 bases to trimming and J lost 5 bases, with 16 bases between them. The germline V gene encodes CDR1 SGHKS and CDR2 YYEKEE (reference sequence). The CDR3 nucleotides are TGTGCCAGCAGCGGTGGCAGGGCCGGCAACGAGCAGTACTTC. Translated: CASSGGRAGNEQYF.

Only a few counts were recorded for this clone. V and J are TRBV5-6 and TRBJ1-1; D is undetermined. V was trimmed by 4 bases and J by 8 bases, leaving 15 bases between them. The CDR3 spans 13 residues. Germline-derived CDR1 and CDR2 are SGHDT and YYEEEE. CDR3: CASSHRQPLEAFF. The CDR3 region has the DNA TGTGCCAGCAGCCATAGACAACCATTGGAAGCTTTCTTT. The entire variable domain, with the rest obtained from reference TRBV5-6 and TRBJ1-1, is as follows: DAGVTQSPTHLIKTRGQQVTLRCSPKSGHDTVSWYQQALGQGPQFIFQYYEEEERQRGNFPDRFSGHQFPNYSSELNVNALLLGDSALYLCASSHRQPLEAFFGQGTRLTVV.

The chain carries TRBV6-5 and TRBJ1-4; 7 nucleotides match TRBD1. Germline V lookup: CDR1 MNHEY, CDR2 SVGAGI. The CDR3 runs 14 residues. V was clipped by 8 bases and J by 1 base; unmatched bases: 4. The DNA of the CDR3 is TGTGCCAGCGGCCACAGGGGAACTAATGAAAAACTGTTTTTT. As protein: CASGHRGTNEKLFF.

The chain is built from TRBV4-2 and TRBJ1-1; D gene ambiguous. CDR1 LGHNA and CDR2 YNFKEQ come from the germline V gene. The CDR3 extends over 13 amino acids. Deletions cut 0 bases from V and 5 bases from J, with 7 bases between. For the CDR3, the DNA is TGTGCCAGCAGCCAAGACTTCCGGACTGAAGCTTTCTTT. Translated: CASSQDFRTEAFF.

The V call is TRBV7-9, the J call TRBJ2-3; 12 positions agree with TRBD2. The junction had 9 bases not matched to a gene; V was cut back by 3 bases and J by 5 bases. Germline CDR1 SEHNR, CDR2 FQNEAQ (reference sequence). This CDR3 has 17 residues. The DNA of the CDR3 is TGTGCCAGCAGCTTGGGCTGGACTAGCGGGGAAGTAGATACGCAGTATTTT. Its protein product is CASSLGWTSGEVDTQYF.

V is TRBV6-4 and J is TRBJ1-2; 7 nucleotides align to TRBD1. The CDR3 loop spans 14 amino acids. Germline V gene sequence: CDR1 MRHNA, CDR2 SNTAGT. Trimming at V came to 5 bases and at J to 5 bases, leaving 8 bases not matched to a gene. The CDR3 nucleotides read TGTGCCAGCAGTTCGGGGGACAGCCAGTATGGCTACACCTTC. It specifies CASSSGDSQYGYTF.

The DNA of the CDR3 is TGTGCCATCAGCTCCACCGGTTCAAGGAGGGAAGAGACCCAGTACTTC. It specifies CAISSTGSRREETQYF. The rearrangement joins TRBV10-3 to TRBJ2-5, with D possibly being TRBD2 (6 bases). V was pared by 6 bases and J by 3 bases, with 20 bases between. This CDR3 has 16 residues. CDR1 and CDR2 from the germline V gene are ENHRY and SYGVKD.

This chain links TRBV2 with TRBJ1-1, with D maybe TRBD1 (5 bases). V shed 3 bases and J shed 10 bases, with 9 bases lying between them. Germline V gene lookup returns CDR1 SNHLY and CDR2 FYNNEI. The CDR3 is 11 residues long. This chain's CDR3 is CASSEGRGAFF. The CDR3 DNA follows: TGTGCCAGCAGTGAGGGAAGGGGAGCTTTCTTT.

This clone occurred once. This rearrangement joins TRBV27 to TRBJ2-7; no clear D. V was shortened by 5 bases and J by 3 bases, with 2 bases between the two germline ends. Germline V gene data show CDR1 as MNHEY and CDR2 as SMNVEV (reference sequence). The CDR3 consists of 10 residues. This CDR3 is CASSLYEQYF. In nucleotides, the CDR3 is TGTGCCAGCAGTCTCTACGAGCAGTACTTC.

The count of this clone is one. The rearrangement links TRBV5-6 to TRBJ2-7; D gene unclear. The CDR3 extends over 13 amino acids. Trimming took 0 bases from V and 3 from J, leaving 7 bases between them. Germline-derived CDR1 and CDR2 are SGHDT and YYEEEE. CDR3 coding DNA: TGTGCCAGCAGCTTGGGGGCTCGCTACGAGCAGTACTTC. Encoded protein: CASSLGARYEQYF.

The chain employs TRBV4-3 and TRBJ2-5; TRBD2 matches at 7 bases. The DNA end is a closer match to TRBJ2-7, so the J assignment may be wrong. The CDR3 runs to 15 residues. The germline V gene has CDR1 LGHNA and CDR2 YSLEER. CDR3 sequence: CASSQDWGGFGEQYF. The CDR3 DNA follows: TGCGCCAGCAGCCAAGATTGGGGGGGATTCGGCGAGCAGTACTTC.

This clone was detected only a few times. CDR3 bases: TGTGCCAGTAGTCTAGCGGGGTCTTCCTACGAGCAGTACTTC. It is translated as CASSLAGSSYEQYF. The chain recombines TRBV19 with TRBJ2-7; 9 bases fit TRBD2. This CDR3 comprises 14 residues. J gave up 1 base and V 5 bases, and 3 bases lay outside the gene matches. Germline V CDR1 and CDR2: LNHDA, SQIVND (reference sequence). Using reference TRBV19 and TRBJ2-7 for the parts outside the CDR3, the full variable domain is DGGITQSPKYLFRKEGQNVTLSCEQNLNHDAMYWYRQDPGQGLRLIYYSQIVNDFQKGDIAEGYSVSREKKESFPLTVTSAQKNPTAFYLCASSLAGSSYEQYFGPGTRLTVT.

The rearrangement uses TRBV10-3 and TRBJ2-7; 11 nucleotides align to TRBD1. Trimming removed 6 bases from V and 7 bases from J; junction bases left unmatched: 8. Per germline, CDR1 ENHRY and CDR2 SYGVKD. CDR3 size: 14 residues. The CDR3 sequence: CAISQGQGGIEQYF. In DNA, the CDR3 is TGTGCCATCAGCCAGGGACAGGGGGGAATTGAGCAGTACTTC.

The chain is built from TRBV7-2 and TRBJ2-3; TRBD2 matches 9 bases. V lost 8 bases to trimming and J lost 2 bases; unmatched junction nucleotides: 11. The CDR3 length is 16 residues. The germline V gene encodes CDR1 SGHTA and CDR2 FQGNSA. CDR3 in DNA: TGTGCCAGCTCCTTTTCCCTAGCGGGGCCCACAGATACGCAGTATTTT. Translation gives CASSFSLAGPTDTQYF.

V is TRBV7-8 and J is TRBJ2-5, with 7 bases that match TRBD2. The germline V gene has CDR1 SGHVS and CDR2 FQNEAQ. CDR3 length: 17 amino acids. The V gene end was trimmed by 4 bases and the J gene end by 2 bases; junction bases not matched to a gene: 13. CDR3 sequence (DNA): TGTGCCAGCAGCTGGGGTTTGGGGCGGGGGAGTCAAGAGACCCAGTACTTC. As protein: CASSWGLGRGSQETQYF. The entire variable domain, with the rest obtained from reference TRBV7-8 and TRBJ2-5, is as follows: GAGVSQSPRYKVAKRGQDVALRCDPISGHVSLFWYQQALGQGPEFLTYFQNEAQLDKSGLPSDRFFAERPEGSVSTLKIQRTQQEDSAVYLCASSWGLGRGSQETQYFGPGTRLLVL.

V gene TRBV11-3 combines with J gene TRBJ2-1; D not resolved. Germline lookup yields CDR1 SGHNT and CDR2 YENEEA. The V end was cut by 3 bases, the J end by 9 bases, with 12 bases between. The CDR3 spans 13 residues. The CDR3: CASSFANYGEQFF. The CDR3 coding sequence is TGTGCCAGCAGCTTTGCAAATTACGGTGAGCAGTTCTTC. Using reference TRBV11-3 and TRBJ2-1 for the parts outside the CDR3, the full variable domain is EAGVVQSPRYKIIEKKQPVAFWCNPISGHNTLYWYLQNLGQGPELLIRYENEEAVDDSQLPKDRFSAERLKGVDSTLKIQPAELGDSAVYLCASSFANYGEQFFGPGTRLTVL.

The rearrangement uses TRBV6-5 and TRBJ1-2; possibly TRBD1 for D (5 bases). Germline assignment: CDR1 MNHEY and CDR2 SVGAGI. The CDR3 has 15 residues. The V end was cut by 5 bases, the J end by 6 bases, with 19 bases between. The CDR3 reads CASSPSGGVVDGYTF. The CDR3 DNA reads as TGTGCCAGCAGTCCCTCGGGGGGGGTCGTCGATGGCTACACCTTC.

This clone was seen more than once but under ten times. CDR3 nucleotide sequence: TGTGCCAGCAGTTCTACGAGCTCCTACAATGAGCAGTTCTTC. Its protein product is CASSSTSSYNEQFF. V gene TRBV6-4 combines with J gene TRBJ2-1; D gene ambiguous. Germline CDR1 reads MRHNA; CDR2 reads SNTAGT. Between the trimmed V and J ends, which lost 5 bases and 0 bases, there was a span of 8 bases. This CDR3 spans 14 amino acids.

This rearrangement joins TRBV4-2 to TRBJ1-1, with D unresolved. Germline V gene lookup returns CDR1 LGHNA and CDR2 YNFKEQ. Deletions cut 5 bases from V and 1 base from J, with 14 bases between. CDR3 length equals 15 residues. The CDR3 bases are TGTGCCAGCAGCTTAGACTTAGGTGGGAACACTGAAGCTTTCTTT. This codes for CASSLDLGGNTEAFF.